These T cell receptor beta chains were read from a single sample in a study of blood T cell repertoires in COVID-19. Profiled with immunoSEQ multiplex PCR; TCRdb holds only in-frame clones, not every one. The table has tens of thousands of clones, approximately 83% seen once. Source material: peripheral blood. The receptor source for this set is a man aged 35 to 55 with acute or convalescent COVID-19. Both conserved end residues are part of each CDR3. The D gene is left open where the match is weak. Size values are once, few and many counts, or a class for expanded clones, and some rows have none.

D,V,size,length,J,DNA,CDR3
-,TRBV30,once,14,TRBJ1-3,TGTGCCTGGAGTGTTTCAGGTTCTGGAAACACCATATATTTT,CAWSVSGSGNTIYF
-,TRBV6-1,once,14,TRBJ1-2,TGTGCCAGCAGTTTCAGGGGCGTCTTTTATGGCTACACCTTC,CASSFRGVFYGYTF
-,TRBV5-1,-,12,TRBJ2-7,TGCGCCAGCAGCTCGGACAGCTACGAGCAGTACTTC,CASSSDSYEQYF
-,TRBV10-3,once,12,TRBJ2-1,TGTGCCATCAGTGGGACAAGGTCTGAGCAGTTCTTC,CAISGTRSEQFF
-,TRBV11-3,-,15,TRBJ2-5,TGTGCCAGCACCCCTCGGCAGGGAGGCCCGGAGACCCAGTACTTC,CASTPRQGGPETQYF
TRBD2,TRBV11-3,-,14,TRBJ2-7,TGTGCCAGCAGCGTAACGGGGAGGGTGAAAGAGCAGTACTTC,CASSVTGRVKEQYF
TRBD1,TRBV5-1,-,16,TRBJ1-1,TGCGCCAGCAGCACGGACCCGGACAGGGCGGGCACTGAAGCTTTCTTT,CASSTDPDRAGTEAFF
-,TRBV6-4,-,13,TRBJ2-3,TGTGCCAGCAGTGAAGAGGAGGGATTGTCGCAGTATTTT,CASSEEEGLSQYF
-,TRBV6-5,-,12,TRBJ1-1,TGTGCCAGCAGCCGTCCAGGGGCCGAAGCTTTCTTT,CASSRPGAEAFF
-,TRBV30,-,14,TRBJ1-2,TGTGCCTGGAGTGTGAGGGACTCTACTTGGGGCTACACCTTC,CAWSVRDSTWGYTF
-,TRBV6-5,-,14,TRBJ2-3,TGTGCCAGCAGACCTTGGACTAGCACAGATACGCAGTATTTT,CASRPWTSTDTQYF
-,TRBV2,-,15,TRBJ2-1,TGTGCCAGCCTACTACGTGATGTGACCTACAATGAGCAGTTCTTC,CASLLRDVTYNEQFF
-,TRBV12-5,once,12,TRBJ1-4,TGTGCTAGTGGACGGACTAATGAAAAACTGTTTTTT,CASGRTNEKLFF
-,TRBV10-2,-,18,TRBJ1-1,TGCGCCAGCAGTGAGGGGGCCCTCGCTAGAGTCCGGTCGGCGGAAGCTTTCTTT,CASSEGALARVRSAEAFF
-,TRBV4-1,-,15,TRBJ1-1,TGCGCCAGCAGCCAAATGATACAGGGGAACACTGAAGCTTTCTTT,CASSQMIQGNTEAFF
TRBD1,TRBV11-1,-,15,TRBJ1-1,TGTGCCAGCAGCATGACAGGGGTCGAGAACACTGAAGCTTTCTTT,CASSMTGVENTEAFF
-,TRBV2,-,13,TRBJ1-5,TGTGCCAGCTCTCCGGGAACCAATCAGCCCCAGCATTTT,CASSPGTNQPQHF
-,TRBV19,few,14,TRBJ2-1,TGTGCCAGTAGTCCGGGACTGGAAGGTAATGAGCAGTTCTTC,CASSPGLEGNEQFF
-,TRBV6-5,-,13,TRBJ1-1,TGTGCCAGCATCGGGGGGTTGAACACTGAAGCTTTCTTT,CASIGGLNTEAFF
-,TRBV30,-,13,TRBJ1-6,TGTGCCTGGAACCCGGGGGGGAATTCACCCCTCCACTTT,CAWNPGGNSPLHF
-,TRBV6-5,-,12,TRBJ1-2,TGTGCCAGCAGCGAGCCTAACTATGGCTACACCTTC,CASSEPNYGYTF
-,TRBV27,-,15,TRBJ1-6,TGTGCCAGCAGAACAGCCCTTCTCTATAATTCACCCCTCCACTTT,CASRTALLYNSPLHF
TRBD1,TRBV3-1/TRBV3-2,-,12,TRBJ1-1,TGTGCCAGCAGCACAGGACAGGGCGAAGCTTTCTTT,CASSTGQGEAFF
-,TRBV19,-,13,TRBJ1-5,TGTGCCAGTAGTATGTCAGTAAATCAGCCCCAGCATTTT,CASSMSVNQPQHF
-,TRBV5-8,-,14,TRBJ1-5,TGTGCCAGCAGCTTGGAGGCAGGAAATCAGCCCCAGCATTTT,CASSLEAGNQPQHF
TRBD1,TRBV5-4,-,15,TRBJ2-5,TGTGCCAGCAGCTCTACGGGACAGGTGAAAGAGACCCAGTACTTC,CASSSTGQVKETQYF
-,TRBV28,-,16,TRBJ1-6,TGTGCCAGCAAAGGTACACCTAGCTCCTATAATTCACCCCTCCACTTT,CASKGTPSSYNSPLHF
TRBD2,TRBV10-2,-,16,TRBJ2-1,TGCGCCAGCATCTTGGCGGTCAGCGGGGGGGCGTATGAGCAGTTCTTC,CASILAVSGGAYEQFF
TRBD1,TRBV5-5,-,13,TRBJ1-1,TGTGCCAGCAGCCGGACAGGGGGCCGTGAAGCTTTCTTT,CASSRTGGREAFF
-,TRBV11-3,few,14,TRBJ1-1,TGTGCCAGCAGCTTCACCCGGGTCAACACTGAAGCTTTCTTT,CASSFTRVNTEAFF
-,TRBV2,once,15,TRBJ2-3,TGTGCCAGCAGTCTAGCACTCATCCGCACAGATACGCAGTATTTT,CASSLALIRTDTQYF
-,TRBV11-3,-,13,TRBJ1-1,TGTGCCAGCACCCCACAGGGGAACACTGAAGCTTTCTTT,CASTPQGNTEAFF
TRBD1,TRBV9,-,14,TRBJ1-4,TGTGCCAGCAGCGCCGGGACAGGCAACGAAAAACTGTTTTTT,CASSAGTGNEKLFF
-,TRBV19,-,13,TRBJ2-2,TGTGCCACTTCGACACAGAACACCGGGGAGCTGTTTTTT,CATSTQNTGELFF
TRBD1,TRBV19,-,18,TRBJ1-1,TGTGCCAGTAGTATCTTCTCCCGGGACAGGCCCATGAACACTGAAGCTTTCTTT,CASSIFSRDRPMNTEAFF
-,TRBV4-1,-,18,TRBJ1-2,TGCGCCAGCAGCCATAGTTATTGGGGCCTAACCATGATAGATGGCTACACCTTC,CASSHSYWGLTMIDGYTF
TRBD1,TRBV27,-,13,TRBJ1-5,TGTGCCAGCAGTTTAAAGGGGGCACAGCCCCAGCATTTT,CASSLKGAQPQHF
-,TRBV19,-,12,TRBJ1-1,TGTGCCAGTCGCGGCAGTTGGGTAGGAGCTTTCTTT,CASRGSWVGAFF
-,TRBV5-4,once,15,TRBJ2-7,TGTGCCAGCAGTCCGCCCCCGGCAGGGTCCCACGAGCAGTACTTC,CASSPPPAGSHEQYF
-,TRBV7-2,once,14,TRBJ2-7,TGTGCCAGCAGCTTAGTACGGGGGTCCTACGAGCAGTACTTC,CASSLVRGSYEQYF
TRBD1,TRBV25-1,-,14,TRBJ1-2,TGTGCCAGCAGCCGACCGGGACAGGACTATGGCTACACCTTC,CASSRPGQDYGYTF
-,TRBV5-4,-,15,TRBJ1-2,TGTGCCAGCAGCTTGTCGAACCGGGACAACCGACCAAACACCTTC,CASSLSNRDNRPNTF
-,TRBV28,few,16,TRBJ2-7,TGTGCCAGCAGTTCACCAGGACGAGGGTCCGGCTACGAGCAGTACTTC,CASSSPGRGSGYEQYF
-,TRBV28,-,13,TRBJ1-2,TGTGCCAGCAGTTCACTTACAGTAAACGGCTACACCTTC,CASSSLTVNGYTF
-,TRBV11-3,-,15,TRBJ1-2,TGTGCCAGCAGCTCCCGGGACAAGGGTTGGTATGGCTACACCTTC,CASSSRDKGWYGYTF
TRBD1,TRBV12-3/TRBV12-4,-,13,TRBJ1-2,TGTGCCAGCAGTTTGACAGGGTTGGATGGCTACACCTTC,CASSLTGLDGYTF
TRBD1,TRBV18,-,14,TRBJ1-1,TGTGCCAGCTCTCCGGGACAGGGGAACACTGAAGCTTTCTTT,CASSPGQGNTEAFF
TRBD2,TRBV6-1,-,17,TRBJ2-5,TGTGCCAGCAGTGAACGGCTCCCAGCGGGGGCCCAAGAGACCCAGTACTTC,CASSERLPAGAQETQYF
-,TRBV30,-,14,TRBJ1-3,TGTGCCTGGAGCCCAGGAAACTCTGGAAACACCATATATTTT,CAWSPGNSGNTIYF
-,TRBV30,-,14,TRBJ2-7,TGTGCCTGGAGTGTGCCGGGGTGGGAGTACGAGCAGTACTTC,CAWSVPGWEYEQYF
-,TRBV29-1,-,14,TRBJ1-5,TGCAGCGTTGTCGCGGGGCAAGGCAATCAGCCCCAGCATTTT,CSVVAGQGNQPQHF
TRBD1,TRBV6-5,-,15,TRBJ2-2,TGTGCCAGCAGGCGACAGGGGGAGAAAACCGGGGAGCTGTTTTTT,CASRRQGEKTGELFF
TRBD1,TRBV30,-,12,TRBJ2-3,TGTGCCTACGGACAGGGGACAGATACGCAGTATTTT,CAYGQGTDTQYF
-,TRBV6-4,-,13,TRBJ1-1,TGTGCCAGCAGTGCGCAGGTGAACACTGAAGCTTTCTTT,CASSAQVNTEAFF
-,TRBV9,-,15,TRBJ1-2,TGTGCCAGCAGCGCCGGGGGGGCGGAGAGGTATGGCTACACCTTC,CASSAGGAERYGYTF
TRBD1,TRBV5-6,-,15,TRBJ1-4,TGTGCCAGCAGCTCAGGACAGGGTGTTAGAGAAAAACTGTTTTTT,CASSSGQGVREKLFF
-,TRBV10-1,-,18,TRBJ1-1,TGCGCCAGCAGTAGTACAATGGAAAAGGGGGTGGATACCACTGAAGCTTTCTTT,CASSSTMEKGVDTTEAFF
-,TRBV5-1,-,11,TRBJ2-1,TGCGCCAGCAGCTTGGTCGATGAGCAGTTCTTC,CASSLVDEQFF
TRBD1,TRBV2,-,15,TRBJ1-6,TGTGCCAGCAGTATGACAGGGGGTTCAAATTCACCCCTCCACTTT,CASSMTGGSNSPLHF
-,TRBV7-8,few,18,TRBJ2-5,TGTGCCAGCAGCTTAGCGAGGAGGTCAGAAACCTCCCAAGAGACCCAGTACTTC,CASSLARRSETSQETQYF